Below, one TCR beta chain is given with its context. As yet, its antigen is unknown. Profiling of TCR beta VDJ combinations and CDR3 sequences used genomic DNA as template. One entry per CDR3 protein, called by TCRdb with MiXCR from the reads. The profile covers roughly 260,000 distinct CDR3 sequences, with approximately 45% appearing a single time and 7.8% taken by the ten largest. Patients who underwent sequencing had shown CD8+CD57+ cell expansion by flow cytometry. This CDR3 spans 14 amino acids. Germline V lookup: CDR1 SGDLS, CDR2 YYNGEE. V lost 0 bases and J lost 2, with 8 bases in between. The sample comes from a study of CD8+CD57+ T cells in acquired aplastic anemia. Overall study context: Across the sorted CD4+ and CD8+ cells, DNA amounts averaged roughly 3 ug. Study-wide findings and caveats: Roughly 30 was the count of CD8+ CDR3 sequences that patients shared with controls. CD8+ Simpson's diversity showed no significant patient-control difference.

Sequencing was carried out using sorted CD4+, CD8+, or CD8+CD57+ T cells (not recorded which) from PBMCs. This rearrangement joins TRBV9 to TRBJ2-5, with D hard to call. This TCR derives from a human donor with aplastic anemia. CDR3 nucleotide sequence: TGTGCCAGCAGCGTAGGGAGACTGCAAGAGACCCAGTACTTC. As protein: CASSVGRLQETQYF.